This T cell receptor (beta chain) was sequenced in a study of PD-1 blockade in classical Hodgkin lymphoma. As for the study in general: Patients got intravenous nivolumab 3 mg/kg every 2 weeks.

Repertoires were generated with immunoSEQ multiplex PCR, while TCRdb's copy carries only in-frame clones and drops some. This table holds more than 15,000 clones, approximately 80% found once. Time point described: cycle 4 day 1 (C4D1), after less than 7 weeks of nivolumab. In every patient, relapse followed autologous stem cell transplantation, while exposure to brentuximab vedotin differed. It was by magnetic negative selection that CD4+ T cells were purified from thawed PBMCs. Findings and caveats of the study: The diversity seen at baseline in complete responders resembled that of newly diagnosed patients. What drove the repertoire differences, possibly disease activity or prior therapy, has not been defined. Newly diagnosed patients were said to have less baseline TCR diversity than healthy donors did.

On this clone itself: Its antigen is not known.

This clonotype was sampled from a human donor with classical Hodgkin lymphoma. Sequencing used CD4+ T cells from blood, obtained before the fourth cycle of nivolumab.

DNA for the CDR3: TGTGCCAGCAGTGACGTAATTACAGGGACCTCCACAGATACGCAGTATTTT. Translating gives CASSDVITGTSTDTQYF. The rearrangement links TRBV6-1 to TRBJ2-3, with a possible D match to TRBD1 (6 bases). This CDR3 region has 17 residues. Trimming took 3 bases from V and 2 from J, leaving 18 bases between them. Germline V gene lookup returns CDR1 MNHNS and CDR2 SASEGT.